This T cell receptor (beta chain) was profiled in a study of blood T cell repertoires in COVID-19. Study overall: Both acute and convalescent COVID-19 samples were obtained from the United States, Italy and Spain.

The repertoire was sequenced with immunoSEQ multiplex PCR; TCRdb's copy has only in-frame clones and lacks some. Of under 500,000 clones listed, about 89% are singletons. Germline V CDR1 and CDR2: SGHRS, YFSETQ. V was shortened by 5 bases and J by 2 bases, with 11 bases between the two germline ends. The CDR3 extends over 13 amino acids. The sample taken for sequencing was peripheral blood. The TCR originated in a woman aged 25 to 39 with acute or convalescent COVID-19. The J gene is TRBJ2-7, the V gene TRBV5-1; weak D call: TRBD1 (5 bases). CDR3 coding DNA: TGCGCCAGCAGTATCGGACATCCCTACGAGCAGTACTTC. Protein: CASSIGHPYEQYF.